The source of this TCR beta chain is a study of OX40 agonist ivuxolimab in advanced cancers. Looking at the study overall: In this cohort, patients received ivuxolimab, an agonistic anti-OX40 (CD134) antibody. Eligibility admitted prior anti-PD-1, anti-PD-L1 or anti-CTLA-4 therapy; 35% to 40% had some. Broader study findings: Patients with a partial response at 0.1-3.0 mg/kg had among the lowest clonal expansion.

The protocol was immunoSEQ multiplex PCR, while the TCRdb copy is restricted to in-frame clones and leaves out a portion. There are about 68,000 clones in the sample; around 87% occur only once, and less than 1% lies in the top ten. The CDR3 length is 17 residues. V gave up 3 bases and J gave up 1 base, with 17 bases separating them. Germline lookup yields CDR1 LNHDA and CDR2 SQIVND (reference sequence). Points on this clone: Its antigen is still unknown.

A history of autoimmune disease or systemic immunosuppression excluded patients. This receptor was taken from an adult with an advanced solid tumor such as melanoma, head and neck, liver or kidney cancer. The chain couples TRBV19 to TRBJ2-3, with D unclear. The input for sequencing was CD4+ or CD8+ T cells sorted from blood, taken in a trial of the OX40 agonist ivuxolimab. CDR3 residues: CASSISPIGTGTDTQYF. The CDR3 coding sequence is TGTGCCAGTAGTATTTCCCCGATAGGTACCGGCACAGATACGCAGTATTTT. The full variable domain, rest sourced from reference TRBV19 and TRBJ2-3, is DGGITQSPKYLFRKEGQNVTLSCEQNLNHDAMYWYRQDPGQGLRLIYYSQIVNDFQKGDIAEGYSVSREKKESFPLTVTSAQKNPTAFYLCASSISPIGTGTDTQYFGPGTRLTVL.